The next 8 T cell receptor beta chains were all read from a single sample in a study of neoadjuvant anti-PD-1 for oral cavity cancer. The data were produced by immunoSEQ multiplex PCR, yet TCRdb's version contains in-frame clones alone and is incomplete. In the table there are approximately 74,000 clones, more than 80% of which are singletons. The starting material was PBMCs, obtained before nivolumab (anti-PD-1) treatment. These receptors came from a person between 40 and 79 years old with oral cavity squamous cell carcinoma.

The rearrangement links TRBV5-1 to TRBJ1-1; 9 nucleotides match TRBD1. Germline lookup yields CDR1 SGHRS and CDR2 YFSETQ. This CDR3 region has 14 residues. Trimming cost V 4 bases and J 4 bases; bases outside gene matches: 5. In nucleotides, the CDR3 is TGCGCCAGCAGCGGGGACAGGGTTTCCACTGAAGCTTTCTTT. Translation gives CASSGDRVSTEAFF. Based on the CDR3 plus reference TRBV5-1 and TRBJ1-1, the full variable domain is KAGVTQTPRYLIKTRGQQVTLSCSPISGHRSVSWYQQTPGQGLQFLFEYFSETQRNKGNFPGRFSGRQFSNSRSEMNVSTLELGDSALYLCASSGDRVSTEAFFGQGTRLTVV.

The CDR3 loop reads CASSLGREQPQHF. The CDR3 bases are TGTGCCAGCAGCTTAGGTCGGGAGCAGCCCCAGCATTTT. V is TRBV7-8 and J is TRBJ1-5; D unclear. There are 13 residues in the CDR3. Per germline, CDR1 SGHVS and CDR2 FQNEAQ. Trimming took 1 base from V and 7 from J, leaving 8 bases between them.

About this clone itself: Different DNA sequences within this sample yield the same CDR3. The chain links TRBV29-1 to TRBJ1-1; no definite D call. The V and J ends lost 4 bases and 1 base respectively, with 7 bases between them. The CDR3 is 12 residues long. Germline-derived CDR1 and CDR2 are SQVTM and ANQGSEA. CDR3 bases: TGCAGCGTTGGGTACCGGAACACTGAAGCTTTCTTT. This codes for CSVGYRNTEAFF.

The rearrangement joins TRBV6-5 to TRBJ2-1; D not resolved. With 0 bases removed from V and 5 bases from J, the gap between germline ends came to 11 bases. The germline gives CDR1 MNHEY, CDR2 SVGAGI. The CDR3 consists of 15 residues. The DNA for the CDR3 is TGTGCCAGCAGTTACTCGAAGCTACTAAACAATGAGCAGTTCTTC. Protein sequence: CASSYSKLLNNEQFF.

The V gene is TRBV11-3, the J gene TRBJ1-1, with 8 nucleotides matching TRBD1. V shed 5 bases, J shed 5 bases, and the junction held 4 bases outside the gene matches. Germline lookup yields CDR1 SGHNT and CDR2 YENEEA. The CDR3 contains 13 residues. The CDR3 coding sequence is TGTGCCAGCAGCCTTGGACAGGGAACTGAAGCTTTCTTT. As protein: CASSLGQGTEAFF.

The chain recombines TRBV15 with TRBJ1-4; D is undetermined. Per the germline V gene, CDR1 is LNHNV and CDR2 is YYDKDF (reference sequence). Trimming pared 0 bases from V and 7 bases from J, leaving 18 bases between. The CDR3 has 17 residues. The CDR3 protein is CATSRDFRGQRGEKLFF. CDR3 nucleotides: TGTGCCACCAGCAGAGATTTCAGAGGGCAGCGGGGTGAAAAACTGTTTTTT.

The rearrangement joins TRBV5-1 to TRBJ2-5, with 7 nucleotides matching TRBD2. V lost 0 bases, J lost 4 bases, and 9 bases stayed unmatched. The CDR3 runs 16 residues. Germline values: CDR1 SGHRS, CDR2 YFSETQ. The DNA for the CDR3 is TGCGCCAGCAGCTTGGGACCTAGCGGAGGTATAGAGACCCAGTACTTC. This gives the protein CASSLGPSGGIETQYF.

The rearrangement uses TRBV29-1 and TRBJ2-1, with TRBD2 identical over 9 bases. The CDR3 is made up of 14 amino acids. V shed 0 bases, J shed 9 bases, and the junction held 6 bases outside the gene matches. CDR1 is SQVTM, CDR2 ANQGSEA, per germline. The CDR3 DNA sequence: TGCAGCGTTGAAGAAGAGCTAGCGGGACGTGAGCAGTTCTTC. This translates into CSVEEELAGREQFF.